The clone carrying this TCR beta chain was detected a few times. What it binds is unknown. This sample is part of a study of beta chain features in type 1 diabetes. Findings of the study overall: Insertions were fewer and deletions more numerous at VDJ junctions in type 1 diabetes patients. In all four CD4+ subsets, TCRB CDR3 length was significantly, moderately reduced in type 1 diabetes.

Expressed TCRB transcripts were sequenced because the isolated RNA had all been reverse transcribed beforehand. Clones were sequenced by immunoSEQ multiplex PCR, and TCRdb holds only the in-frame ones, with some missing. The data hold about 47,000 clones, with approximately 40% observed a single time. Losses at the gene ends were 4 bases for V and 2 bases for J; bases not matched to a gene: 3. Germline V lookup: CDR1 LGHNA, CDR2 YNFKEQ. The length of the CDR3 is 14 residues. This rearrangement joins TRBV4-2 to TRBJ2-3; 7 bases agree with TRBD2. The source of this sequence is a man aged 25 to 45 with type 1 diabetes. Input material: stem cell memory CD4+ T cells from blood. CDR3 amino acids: CASSLAGATDTQYF. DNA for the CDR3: TGTGCCAGCAGCCTTGCGGGAGCCACAGATACGCAGTATTTT.